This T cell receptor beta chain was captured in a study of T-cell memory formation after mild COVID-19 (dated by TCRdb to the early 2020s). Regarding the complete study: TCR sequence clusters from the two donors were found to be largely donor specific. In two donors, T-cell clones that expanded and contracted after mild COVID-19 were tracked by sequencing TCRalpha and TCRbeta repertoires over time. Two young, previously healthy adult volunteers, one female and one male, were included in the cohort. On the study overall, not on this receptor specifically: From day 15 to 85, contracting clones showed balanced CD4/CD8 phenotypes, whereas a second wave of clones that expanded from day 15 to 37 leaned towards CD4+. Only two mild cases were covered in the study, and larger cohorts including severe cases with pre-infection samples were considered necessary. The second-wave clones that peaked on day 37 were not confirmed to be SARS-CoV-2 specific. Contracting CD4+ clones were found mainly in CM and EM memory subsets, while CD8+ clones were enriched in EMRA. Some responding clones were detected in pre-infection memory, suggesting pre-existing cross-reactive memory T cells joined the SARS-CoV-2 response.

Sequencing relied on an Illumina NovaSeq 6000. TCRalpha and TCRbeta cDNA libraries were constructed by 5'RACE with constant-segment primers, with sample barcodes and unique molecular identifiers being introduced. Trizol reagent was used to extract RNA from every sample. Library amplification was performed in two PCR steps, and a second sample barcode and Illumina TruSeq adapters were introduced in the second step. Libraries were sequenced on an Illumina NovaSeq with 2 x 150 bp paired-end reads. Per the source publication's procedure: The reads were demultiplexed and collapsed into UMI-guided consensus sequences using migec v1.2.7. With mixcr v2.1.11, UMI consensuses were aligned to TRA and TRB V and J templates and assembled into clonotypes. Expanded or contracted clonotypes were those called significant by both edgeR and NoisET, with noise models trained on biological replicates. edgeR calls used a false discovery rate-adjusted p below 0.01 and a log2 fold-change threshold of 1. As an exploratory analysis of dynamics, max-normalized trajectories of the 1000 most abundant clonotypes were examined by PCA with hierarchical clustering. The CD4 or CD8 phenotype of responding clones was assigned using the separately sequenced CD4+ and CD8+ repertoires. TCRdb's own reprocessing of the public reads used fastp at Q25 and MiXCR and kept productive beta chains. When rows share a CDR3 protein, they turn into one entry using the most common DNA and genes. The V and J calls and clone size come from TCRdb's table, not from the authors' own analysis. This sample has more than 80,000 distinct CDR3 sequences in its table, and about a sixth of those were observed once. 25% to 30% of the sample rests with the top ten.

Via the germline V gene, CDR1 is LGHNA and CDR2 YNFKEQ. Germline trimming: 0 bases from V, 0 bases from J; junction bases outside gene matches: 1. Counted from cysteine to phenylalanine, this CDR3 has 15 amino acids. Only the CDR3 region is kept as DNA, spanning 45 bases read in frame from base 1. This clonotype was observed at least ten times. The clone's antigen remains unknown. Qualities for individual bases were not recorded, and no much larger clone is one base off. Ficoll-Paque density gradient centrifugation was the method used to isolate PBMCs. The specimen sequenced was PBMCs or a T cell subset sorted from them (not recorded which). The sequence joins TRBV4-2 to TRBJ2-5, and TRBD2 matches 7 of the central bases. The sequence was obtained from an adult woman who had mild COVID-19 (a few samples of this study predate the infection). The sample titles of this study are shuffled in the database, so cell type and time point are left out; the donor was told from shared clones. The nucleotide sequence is TGTGCCAGCAGCCAAGAGCGGGGGAACCAAGAGACCCAGTACTTC. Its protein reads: CASSQERGNQETQYF.